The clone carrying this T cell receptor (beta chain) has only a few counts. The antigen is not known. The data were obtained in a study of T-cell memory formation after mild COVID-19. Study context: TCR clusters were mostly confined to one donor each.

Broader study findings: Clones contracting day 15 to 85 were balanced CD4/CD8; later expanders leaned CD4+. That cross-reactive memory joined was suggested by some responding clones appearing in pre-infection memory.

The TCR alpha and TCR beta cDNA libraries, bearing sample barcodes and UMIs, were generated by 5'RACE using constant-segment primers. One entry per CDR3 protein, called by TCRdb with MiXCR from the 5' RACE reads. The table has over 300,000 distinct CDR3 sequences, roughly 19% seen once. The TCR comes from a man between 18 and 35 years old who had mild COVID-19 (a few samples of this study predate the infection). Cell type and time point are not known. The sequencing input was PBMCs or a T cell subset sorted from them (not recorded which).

The CDR3 nucleotides read TGTGCCACCCGACAGGGGGATGGCTACACCTTC. Its translation is CATRQGDGYTF. The genes are TRBV6-6 and TRBJ1-2, with 9 bases that match TRBD1. V dropped 10 bases and J dropped 6; count of bases not matched to a gene: 3. The CDR3 spans 11 residues. Looked up from germline, CDR1 is MNHNY and CDR2 is SVGAGI (reference sequence).